These T cell receptor beta chains were read from a single sample in a study of T-cell reconstitution after alpha-beta-depleted transplantation in children. Via MiXCR, TCRdb re-called the PCR reads, giving one row per CDR3 protein. The sample has around 400,000 distinct CDR3 sequences; 9.5% to 13% are singletons. The source material was PBMCs from the stem cell graft donor, sampled from the stem cell graft. Receptors originate from a human donor who donated a stem cell graft to a child with acute myeloid leukemia. CDR3s include the opening cysteine and the closing phenylalanine or tryptophan. The D gene is left open where the match is weak. Clone size appears in some rows only: once, few, many, or a class for an expanded clone.

- TRBJ1-1 TRBV5-6 few TGTGCCAGCAGCTTGCATCCTCTTGTCTGGAAGAACACTGAAGCTTTCTTT CASSLHPLVWKNTEAFF
TRBD2 TRBJ2-7 TRBV29-1 many TGCAGCGCCGGAGGGGCGGGAGGAGCCTACGAGCAGTACTTC CSAGGAGGAYEQYF
- TRBJ1-1 TRBV12-3/TRBV12-4 many TGTGCCAGCAGCGGTCAGGGTATTAACACTGAAGCTTTCTTT CASSGQGINTEAFF
- TRBJ1-6 TRBV7-2 many TGTGCCAGCAGCGCCCAAACCTCCTATAATTCACCCCTCCACTTT CASSAQTSYNSPLHF
TRBD2 TRBJ2-1 TRBV11-2 many TGTGCCAGCAGCATGAAGCGGGAGGGGGTCAATGAGCAGTTCTTC CASSMKREGVNEQFF
TRBD1 TRBJ2-1 TRBV6-5 few TGTGCCAGCAGTTACTCCCAGGGGGTGTTCAATGAGCAGTTCTTC CASSYSQGVFNEQFF
- TRBJ2-4 TRBV7-2 - TGTGCCAGCAGCTTAGCGCCCTTAGCCAAAAACATTCAGTACTTC CASSLAPLAKNIQYF
- TRBJ2-2 TRBV5-1 few TGCGCCAGCAGCTTGGAACACAACACCGGGGAGCTGTTTTTT CASSLEHNTGELFF
- TRBJ2-3 TRBV5-4 many TGTGCCAGCGGAGGGGCCGCAAACACAGATACGCAGTATTTT CASGGAANTDTQYF
TRBD1 TRBJ1-1 TRBV5-1 - TGCGCCAGCAGCAACACCGGGACAGGGTATACTGAAGCTTTCTTT CASSNTGTGYTEAFF
TRBD1 TRBJ2-1 TRBV29-1 many TGCAGCGGGACCGGGACAGGGTCCTACAATGAGCAGTTCTTC CSGTGTGSYNEQFF
TRBD1 TRBJ1-4 TRBV6-1 - TGTGCCAGCAACACGCACCGGGACAGAGGGGAAAAACTGTTTTTT CASNTHRDRGEKLFF
- TRBJ2-2 TRBV25-1 few TGTGCCAGCAGTGGGGCCGTTGGGTACACCGGGGAGCTGTTTTTT CASSGAVGYTGELFF
- TRBJ2-5 TRBV20-1 few TGCAGTGCTAGAGTCTGGCATACACAAATAAAAGAGACCCAGTACTTC CSARVWHTQIKETQYF
TRBD1 TRBJ2-5 TRBV12-3/TRBV12-4 - TGTGCCAGCAGCCCCGGACAGGGTCAGCCCGAGACCCAGTACTTC CASSPGQGQPETQYF
TRBD1 TRBJ2-5 TRBV10-3 - TGTGCCATCAGAACCGGGACAGATTCAGAGACCCAGTACTTC CAIRTGTDSETQYF
TRBD2 TRBJ2-7 TRBV6-5 - TGTGCCAGCAGTTACGCTTCCCCCCAACTTAGCGGGGTAACCTACGAGCAGTACTTC CASSYASPQLSGVTYEQYF